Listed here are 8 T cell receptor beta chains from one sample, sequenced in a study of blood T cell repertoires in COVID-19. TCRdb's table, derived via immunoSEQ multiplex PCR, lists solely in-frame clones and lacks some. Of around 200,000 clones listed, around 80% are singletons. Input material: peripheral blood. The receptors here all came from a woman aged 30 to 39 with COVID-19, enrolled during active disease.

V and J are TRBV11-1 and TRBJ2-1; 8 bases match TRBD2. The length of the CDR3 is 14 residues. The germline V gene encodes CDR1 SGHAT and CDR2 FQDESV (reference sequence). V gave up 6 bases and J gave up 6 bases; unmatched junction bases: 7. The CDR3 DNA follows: TGTGCCAGCAGTGACACCGGGACTAGCAATGAGCAGTTCTTC. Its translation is CASSDTGTSNEQFF.

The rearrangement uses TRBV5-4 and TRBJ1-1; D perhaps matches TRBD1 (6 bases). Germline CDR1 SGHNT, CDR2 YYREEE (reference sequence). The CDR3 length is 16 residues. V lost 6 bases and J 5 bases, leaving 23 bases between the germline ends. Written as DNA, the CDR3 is TGTGCCAGCACCGACCAGGAACTTTCTAGGGGGACTGAAGCTTTCTTT. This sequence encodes CASTDQELSRGTEAFF.

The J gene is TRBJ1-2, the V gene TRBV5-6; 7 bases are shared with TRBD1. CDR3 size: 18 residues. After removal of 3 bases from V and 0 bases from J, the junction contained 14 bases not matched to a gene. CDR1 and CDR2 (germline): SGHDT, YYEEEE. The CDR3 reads CASSSTPTGVSANYGYTF. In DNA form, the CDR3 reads TGTGCCAGCAGCTCAACCCCCACAGGGGTATCAGCTAACTATGGCTACACCTTC.

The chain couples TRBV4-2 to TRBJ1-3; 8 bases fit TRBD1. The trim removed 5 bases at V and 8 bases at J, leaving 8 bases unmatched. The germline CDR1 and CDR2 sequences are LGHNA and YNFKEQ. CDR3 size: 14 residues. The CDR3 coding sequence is TGTGCCAGCAGCAACCGACAGGGGAGTGACACCATATATTTT. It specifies CASSNRQGSDTIYF.

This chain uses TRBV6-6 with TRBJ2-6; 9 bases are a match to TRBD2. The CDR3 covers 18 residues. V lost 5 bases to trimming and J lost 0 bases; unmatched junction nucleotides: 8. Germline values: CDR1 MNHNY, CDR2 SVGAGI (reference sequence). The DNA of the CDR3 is TGTGCCAGCAGTCTAGCGGGGACCCGCCTCTCTGGGGCCAACGTCCTGACTTTC. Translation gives CASSLAGTRLSGANVLTF.

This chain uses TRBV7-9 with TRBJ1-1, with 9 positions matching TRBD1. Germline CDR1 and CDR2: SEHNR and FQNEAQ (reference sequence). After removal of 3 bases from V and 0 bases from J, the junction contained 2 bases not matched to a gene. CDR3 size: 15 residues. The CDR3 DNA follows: TGTGCCAGCAGCTTCTGGGACAGGGTGAACACTGAAGCTTTCTTT. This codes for CASSFWDRVNTEAFF. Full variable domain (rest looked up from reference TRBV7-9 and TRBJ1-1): DTGVSQNPRHKITKRGQNVTFRCDPISEHNRLYWYRQTLGQGPEFLTYFQNEAQLEKSRLLSDRFSAERPKGSFSTLEIQRTEQGDSAMYLCASSFWDRVNTEAFFGQGTRLTVV.

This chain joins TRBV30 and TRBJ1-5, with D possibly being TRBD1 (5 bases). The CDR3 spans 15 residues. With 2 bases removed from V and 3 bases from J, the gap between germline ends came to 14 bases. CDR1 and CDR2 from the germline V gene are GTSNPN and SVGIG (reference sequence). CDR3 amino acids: CAWSLQTVPNQPQHF. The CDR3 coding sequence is TGTGCCTGGAGTCTCCAGACAGTCCCCAATCAGCCCCAGCATTTT.

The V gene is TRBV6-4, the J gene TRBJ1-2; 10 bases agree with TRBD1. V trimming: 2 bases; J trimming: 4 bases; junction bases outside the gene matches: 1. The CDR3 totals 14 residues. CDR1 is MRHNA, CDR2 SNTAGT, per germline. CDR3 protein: CASSDGQGVYGYTF. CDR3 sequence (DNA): TGTGCCAGCAGTGACGGACAGGGGGTCTATGGCTACACCTTC.